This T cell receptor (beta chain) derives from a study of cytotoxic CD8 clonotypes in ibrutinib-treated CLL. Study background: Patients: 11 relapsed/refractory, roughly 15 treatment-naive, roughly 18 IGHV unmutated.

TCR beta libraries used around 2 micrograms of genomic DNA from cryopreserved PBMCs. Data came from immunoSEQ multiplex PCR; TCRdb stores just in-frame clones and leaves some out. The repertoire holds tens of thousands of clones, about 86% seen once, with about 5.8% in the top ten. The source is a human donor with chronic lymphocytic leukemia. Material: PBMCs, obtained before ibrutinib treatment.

CDR3 in DNA: TGTGCCAGCAGCTACGGGACTATTTTTGGGGAGACCCAGTACTTC. Its protein is CASSYGTIFGETQYF. This chain connects TRBV7-2 to TRBJ2-5; 7 bases are a match to TRBD2. The CDR3 runs 15 residues. V gave up 4 bases and J gave up 5 bases; unmatched junction bases: 10. Germline V gene sequence: CDR1 SGHTA, CDR2 FQGNSA. Variable domain in full (rest from reference TRBV7-2 and TRBJ2-5): GAGVSQSPSNKVTEKGKDVELRCDPISGHTALYWYRQSLGQGLEFLIYFQGNSAPDKSGLPSDRFSAERTGGSVSTLTIQRTQQEDSAVYLCASSYGTIFGETQYFGPGTRLLVL.